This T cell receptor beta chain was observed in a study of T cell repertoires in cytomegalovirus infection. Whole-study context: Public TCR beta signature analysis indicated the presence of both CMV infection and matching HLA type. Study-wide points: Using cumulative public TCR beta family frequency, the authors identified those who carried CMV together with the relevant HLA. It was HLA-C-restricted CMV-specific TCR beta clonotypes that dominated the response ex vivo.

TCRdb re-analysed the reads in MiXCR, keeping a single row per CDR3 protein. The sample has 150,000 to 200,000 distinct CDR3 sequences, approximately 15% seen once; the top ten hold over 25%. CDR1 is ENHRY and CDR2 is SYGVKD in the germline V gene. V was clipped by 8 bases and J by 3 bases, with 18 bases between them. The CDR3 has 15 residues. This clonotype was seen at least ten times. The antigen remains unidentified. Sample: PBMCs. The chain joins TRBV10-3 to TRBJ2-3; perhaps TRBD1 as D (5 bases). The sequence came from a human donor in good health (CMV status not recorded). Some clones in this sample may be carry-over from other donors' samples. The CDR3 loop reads CAIRTTVKETDTQYF. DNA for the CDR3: TGTGCCATCCGGACAACAGTCAAAGAAACAGATACGCAGTATTTT.